The TCR beta chain under discussion was sequenced for a study of blood T cell repertoires in COVID-19. On the study more broadly: Acute-phase and convalescent COVID-19 samples originated in the United States, Italy and Spain.

The V gene end was trimmed by 4 bases and the J gene end by 3 bases; junction bases not matched to a gene: 6. The CDR3 runs 15 residues. Per the germline V gene, CDR1 is SGHTA and CDR2 is FQGNSA. Authors' analysis steps: The assay estimated nucleated cells by amplifying reference gene primers. This table comes from immunoSEQ multiplex PCR, and its TCRdb copy is limited to in-frame clones, with some not included. D and trimming were read from the DNA, whereas the V and J calls and clone size are those reported in that table. The profile shows more than 130,000 clones, roughly four fifths of them singletons.

This chain links TRBV7-2 with TRBJ2-3, with TRBD2 matching 8 bases. This sequence was found in a human donor in a cohort sampled during active COVID-19. The sequencing input was peripheral blood. The CDR3 DNA reads TGTGCCAGCAGCTCTGGTAGCGGGGCGACAGATACGCAGTATTTT. Translating it yields CASSSGSGATDTQYF.